This T cell receptor (beta chain) emerged from a study of beta chain features in type 1 diabetes. Overall study context: Cell yields, gender and age were similar in healthy donors and patients. General study findings and limits: Shortening that was moderate but significant affected the TCRB CDR3s of Type 1 diabetes patients in all four CD4+ subsets.

CDR3 length: 17 residues. V was clipped by 0 bases and J by 4 bases; unmatched bases: 7. Every donor provided one heparinised blood draw, which averaged roughly 120 mL. Populations obtained by sorting all exceeded 95% purity. This clone has more than one count but fewer than ten. As yet, its antigen is unknown. Expressed TCRB transcripts were sequenced, since all the RNA that had been isolated was reverse transcribed. Profiled with immunoSEQ multiplex PCR; TCRdb holds only in-frame clones, not every one. Of 250,000 to 300,000 clones in the sample, roughly 24% were seen once. The TCR was taken from a woman in her thirties with type 1 diabetes. The specimen sequenced was naive CD4+ T cells from blood. The V call is TRBV23-1, the J call TRBJ2-1; 9 nucleotides line up with TRBD2. TRBV23-1 has ORF status, its function being uncertain. The CDR3 spells CASSQSRETSGYNEQFF. In DNA form, the CDR3 reads TGCGCCAGCAGTCAATCGCGGGAGACTAGCGGTTACAATGAGCAGTTCTTC.